The 9 T cell receptor beta chains listed next were all sequenced from one sample in a study of cytotoxic CD8 clonotypes in ibrutinib-treated CLL. Sequencing was performed with immunoSEQ multiplex PCR; in TCRdb, only in-frame clones are kept and a portion is missing. The table shows fewer than 90,000 clones, with 70% to 90% occurring only once. The input for sequencing was PBMCs, taken before ibrutinib treatment. These receptors were taken from a human donor with chronic lymphocytic leukemia.

This chain links TRBV5-6 with TRBJ1-2, with TRBD1 as a possible D gene (5 bases). Germline CDR1 and CDR2: SGHDT and YYEEEE. Between the trimmed V and J ends, which lost 0 bases and 7 bases, there was a span of 10 bases. CDR3 length: 13 residues. This CDR3 reads CASSLEGPSGYTF. The CDR3 DNA sequence: TGTGCCAGCAGCTTGGAGGGACCTAGTGGCTACACCTTC.

The chain uses TRBV9 and TRBJ1-1; 10 bases fit TRBD1. The CDR3 length is 21 residues. The V gene end was trimmed by 0 bases and the J gene end by 2 bases; junction bases not matched to a gene: 19. Germline values: CDR1 SGDLS, CDR2 YYNGEE. CDR3 sequence: CASSVGTRDRGPRPRNTEAFF. The CDR3 DNA sequence: TGTGCCAGCAGCGTAGGAACGCGGGACAGGGGTCCCAGGCCCAGAAACACTGAAGCTTTCTTT.

The CDR3 protein is CASSNGWQGQETQYF. The CDR3 bases are TGTGCCAGCAGCAACGGGTGGCAGGGTCAAGAGACCCAGTACTTC. The chain uses TRBV11-2 and TRBJ2-5, with D possibly TRBD1 on 5 matching bases. Between the trimmed V and J ends, which lost 5 bases and 2 bases, there was a span of 15 bases. CDR1 is SGHAT and CDR2 is FQNNGV in the germline V gene. The CDR3 length is 15 residues.

In its sample, this clone was seen a few times. The chain is built from TRBV6-1 and TRBJ2-7, with no clear D. The ends were cut back, 6 bases at V and 2 bases at J, with 14 bases in the middle. This CDR3 comprises 14 residues. CDR1 and CDR2 (germline): MNHNS, SASEGT. CDR3 in DNA: TGTGCCAGCAGGGGCCTCGCACCCCCCTACGAGCAGTACTTC. Protein sequence: CASRGLAPPYEQYF.

The chain combines TRBV6-6 with TRBJ2-7; D may match TRBD1 or TRBD2 (6 bases each). The CDR3 spans 14 residues. Germline CDR1 is MNHNY and CDR2 is SVGAGI (reference sequence). Trimming removed 2 bases at V and 7 bases at J, with 15 bases between. CDR3 residues: CASSYGGLEYEQYF. CDR3 sequence (DNA): TGTGCCAGCAGTTACGGGGGGCTTGAGTATGAGCAGTACTTC.

The chain is built from TRBV5-5 and TRBJ2-7, with 7 bases identical to TRBD1. CDR1 and CDR2 from the germline V gene are SGHKS and YYEKEE (reference sequence). The CDR3 length is 15 residues. The ends lost 5 bases at V and 4 bases at J; junction bases unmatched: 12. This chain's CDR3 is CASRSGPGQQYEQYF. The CDR3 DNA follows: TGTGCCAGCAGATCAGGTCCGGGACAGCAATACGAGCAGTACTTC.

The chain uses TRBV7-2 and TRBJ2-1; TRBD1 matches 9 bases. The CDR3 spans 15 residues. The J segment lost 5 bases and the V segment lost 7 bases, leaving 9 bases of the junction unmatched. Germline V lookup: CDR1 SGHTA, CDR2 FQGNSA. CDR3 loop: CASTLTGGIDNEQFF. The CDR3 nucleotides are TGTGCCAGCACCCTGACAGGGGGGATAGACAATGAGCAGTTCTTC.

The chain couples TRBV15 to TRBJ2-1; 10 nucleotides match TRBD2. Germline-derived CDR1 and CDR2 are LNHNV and YYDKDF (reference sequence). The CDR3 spans 17 residues. Trimming at V came to 1 base and at J to 2 bases, leaving 5 bases not matched to a gene. The CDR3 here is CATSRGGSGRTYNEQFF. The CDR3 DNA reads as TGTGCCACCAGCAGAGGTGGTAGCGGGAGGACCTACAATGAGCAGTTCTTC.

The chain is built from TRBV7-9 and TRBJ2-1, with 8 bases lining up with TRBD2. The CDR3 sequence is 15 residues long. Germline lookup yields CDR1 SEHNR and CDR2 FQNEAQ (reference sequence). V gave up 5 bases and J gave up 8 bases; unmatched junction bases: 11. This CDR3 is CASSHRSGSLDEQFF. CDR3 DNA sequence: TGTGCCAGCAGCCATAGAAGCGGGAGCCTCGATGAGCAGTTCTTC.